The clone carrying this T cell receptor beta chain was seen only a few times. Its antigen is not known. Relative to the germline gene, one junction end is altered; a read error may explain this. The data are from a study of T cells in Graves' hyperthyroidism and ophthalmopathy. Study-wide results and caveats: The model foresaw ophthalmopathy a median 6.5 months prior to onset. By a 13 V-J model, ophthalmopathy was set apart from stable hyperthyroidism.

Germline V lookup: CDR1 KGHSH, CDR2 LQKENI. The CDR3 contains 15 residues. Stable Graves' hyperthyroidism denoted no ophthalmopathy progression over 18 months. Using around 10 ml of fresh peripheral blood, PBMCs were prepared. Amplification yielded TCR beta CDR3 regions, with RNA transcripts as the source. HTBI primers were employed in a first-round RT-PCR of the TCR CDR3. TCRdb re-called the multiplex PCR reads through MiXCR, storing one row per CDR3 protein. The sample has under 800,000 distinct CDR3 sequences; about 15% are singletons. Sequences were obtained from blood. This receptor was identified in a woman aged 18 to 35 with Graves' hyperthyroidism. This rearrangement joins TRBV18 to TRBJ2-3; 10 bases align to TRBD2. CDR3 loop: CASSRTSGVTDAQYF. The DNA of the CDR3 is TGTGCCAGCTCAAGAACTAGCGGGGTCACAGATGCGCAGTATTTT.